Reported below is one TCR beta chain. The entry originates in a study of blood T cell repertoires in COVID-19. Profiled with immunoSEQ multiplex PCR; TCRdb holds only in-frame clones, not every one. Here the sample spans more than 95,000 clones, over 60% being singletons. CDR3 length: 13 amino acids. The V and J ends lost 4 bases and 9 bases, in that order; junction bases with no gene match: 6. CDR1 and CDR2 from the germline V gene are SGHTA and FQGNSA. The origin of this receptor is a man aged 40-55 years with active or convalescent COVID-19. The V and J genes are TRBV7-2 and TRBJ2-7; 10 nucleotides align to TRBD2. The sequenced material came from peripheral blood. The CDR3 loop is CASSSQGTSAQYF. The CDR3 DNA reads TGTGCCAGCAGCTCCCAAGGGACTAGCGCGCAGTACTTC.